This TCR beta chain was captured in a study of a mutant IDH1 vaccine in newly diagnosed glioma. Profiling relied on immunoSEQ multiplex PCR, and the TCRdb table lists in-frame clones only, not all of them. The sample has about 60,000 clones; roughly 81% are singletons. On this clone itself: The antigen is undetermined.

Time point of the sample: week 35, safety follow-up. Every single dose of the vaccine, 300 ug of mutant IDH1 20-mer peptide, came with topical imiquimod. CDR3 length: 19 residues. Germline assignment: CDR1 SEHNR and CDR2 FQNEAQ (reference sequence). Deletions cut 5 bases from V and 0 bases from J, with 23 bases between. The sequence derives from a man between 40 and 49 years old with glioma. The sample was PBMCs, taken from a glioma patient whose treatment included an IDH1 peptide vaccine. The chain combines TRBV7-9 with TRBJ1-5, with a weak D call TRBD1 (5 bases). The CDR3 sequence: CASSQYGGIPGISNQPQHF. CDR3 coding DNA: TGTGCCAGCAGCCAATACGGGGGGATCCCGGGCATTAGCAATCAGCCCCAGCATTTT.